The 3 T cell receptor beta chains given below trace back to one sample, sequenced in a study of blood T cell repertoires in COVID-19. The repertoire was sequenced with immunoSEQ multiplex PCR; TCRdb's copy has only in-frame clones and lacks some. The sample shows just over 250,000 clones, around nine tenths of them seen only once. Input material: peripheral blood. The receptors were gathered from a woman between 70 and 85 years old with COVID-19, enrolled during active disease.

The V and J genes are TRBV6-5 and TRBJ2-3, with 9 bases lining up with TRBD1. The CDR3 has 15 amino acids. CDR1 and CDR2 from the germline V gene are MNHEY and SVGAGI. Trimming at V came to 4 bases and at J to 5 bases, leaving 7 bases not matched to a gene. CDR3 amino acids: CASSSPGQGRDTQYF. In DNA form, the CDR3 reads TGTGCCAGCAGTTCACCGGGACAGGGAAGAGATACGCAGTATTTT.

J is TRBJ1-5 and V is TRBV6-5; TRBD1 matches 7 bases. J lost 4 bases, V lost 7 bases, and 10 bases had no gene match. The V gene's germline CDR1 is MNHEY and CDR2 SVGAGI. This CDR3 region has 15 residues. The CDR3 DNA follows: TGTGCCAGCACCACCGTGGGACAGAGTAATCAGCCCCAGCATTTT. Translated, it gives CASTTVGQSNQPQHF.

This clone was counted a single time. The V and J genes are TRBV19 and TRBJ1-1; D remains ambiguous. Per the germline V gene, CDR1 is LNHDA and CDR2 is SQIVND (reference sequence). The V end was cut by 8 bases, the J end by 4 bases, with 8 bases between. CDR3 length equals 11 residues. The CDR3 bases are TGTGCCAGTCGATATAGCACTGAAGCTTTCTTT. Amino acid sequence: CASRYSTEAFF.